This is a list of T cell receptor beta chains from one sample in a study of T cell changes during pregnancy in multiple sclerosis. Measured with immunoSEQ multiplex PCR; TCRdb has only the in-frame clones, and not every one. The sample has tens of thousands of clones; around 90% are singletons. The sample here was CD4+ T cells from peripheral blood mononuclear cells, taken before pregnancy. Every receptor here comes from a female donor with multiple sclerosis, enrolled in a pregnancy study. The CDR3 runs from the conserved cysteine through the conserved F or W. Fields, in order: V gene, J gene, clone size, D gene, CDR3 DNA, CDR3 protein. The D gene is left open where the match is weak. Only some rows state a clone size, as once, few, many or a class for expanded clones.

V gene: TRBV2
J gene: TRBJ2-5
clone size: NA
D gene: TRBD2
CDR3 DNA: TGTGCCAGCATACGAGGGACTAGCGGCCAAGAGACCCAGTACTTC
CDR3 protein: CASIRGTSGQETQYF

V gene: TRBV2
J gene: TRBJ2-5
clone size: once
D gene: NA
CDR3 DNA: TGTGCCAGCAGAGGGGGACCTGGCCAGACCCAGTACTTC
CDR3 protein: CASRGGPGQTQYF

V gene: TRBV4-1
J gene: TRBJ2-2
clone size: few
D gene: TRBD1
CDR3 DNA: TGCGCCAGCAGAATAAGACAGGGTCTGACCGGGGAGCTGTTTTTT
CDR3 protein: CASRIRQGLTGELFF

V gene: TRBV7-3
J gene: TRBJ1-2
clone size: NA
D gene: TRBD1
CDR3 DNA: TGTGCCAGCAGCCCTGGCCGGGACAGGGGGAGAAATGGCTACACCTTC
CDR3 protein: CASSPGRDRGRNGYTF

V gene: TRBV5-5
J gene: TRBJ2-5
clone size: once
D gene: TRBD2
CDR3 DNA: TGTGCCAGCAGCTTGGGACTAGCGGATCTTCAAGAGACCCAGTACTTC
CDR3 protein: CASSLGLADLQETQYF

V gene: TRBV5-1
J gene: TRBJ2-5
clone size: NA
D gene: TRBD1
CDR3 DNA: TGCGCCAGCAGCTCGGGACAGCCAAATGTGGCCCAGTACTTC
CDR3 protein: CASSSGQPNVAQYF

V gene: TRBV5-4
J gene: TRBJ2-7
clone size: NA
D gene: TRBD1
CDR3 DNA: TGTGCCAGCAGCTTGGTTACTAGGGGGCACTACGAGCAGTACTTC
CDR3 protein: CASSLVTRGHYEQYF

V gene: TRBV2
J gene: TRBJ2-1
clone size: few
D gene: NA
CDR3 DNA: TGTGCCAGCAGCCTGGAGCGCAGCAATGAGCAGTTCTTC
CDR3 protein: CASSLERSNEQFF

V gene: TRBV5-1
J gene: TRBJ2-1
clone size: once
D gene: TRBD2
CDR3 DNA: TGCGCCAGCAGCTTGGCCGCCAGCGGGGCGCACAATGAGCAGTTCTTC
CDR3 protein: CASSLAASGAHNEQFF

V gene: TRBV4-3
J gene: TRBJ2-2
clone size: NA
D gene: NA
CDR3 DNA: TGCGCCAGCAGCAAACCCGGGGGTCCAAGGACCGGGGAGCTGTTTTTT
CDR3 protein: CASSKPGGPRTGELFF

V gene: TRBV4-1
J gene: TRBJ1-2
clone size: NA
D gene: TRBD1
CDR3 DNA: TGCGCCAGCAGCCAAGGACAGGGAGGTAACTATGGCTACACCTTC
CDR3 protein: CASSQGQGGNYGYTF

V gene: TRBV27
J gene: TRBJ1-5
clone size: NA
D gene: NA
CDR3 DNA: TGTGCCAGCAGTTTAAACGGGAACAATCAGCCCCAGCATTTT
CDR3 protein: CASSLNGNNQPQHF

V gene: TRBV28
J gene: TRBJ2-7
clone size: NA
D gene: TRBD2
CDR3 DNA: TGTGCCAGCAGTCCCCGGGGAGGCTGGCGGGGGACCTACGAGCAGTACTTC
CDR3 protein: CASSPRGGWRGTYEQYF

V gene: TRBV5-5
J gene: TRBJ2-2
clone size: NA
D gene: NA
CDR3 DNA: TGTGCCAGCAGCTTGGAACAGGACGAGGAGCTGTTTTTT
CDR3 protein: CASSLEQDEELFF

V gene: TRBV7-2
J gene: TRBJ2-5
clone size: NA
D gene: TRBD2
CDR3 DNA: TGTGCCAGCAGCTTAGCCCTAGCGGGGACCTACCAAGAGACCCAGTACTTC
CDR3 protein: CASSLALAGTYQETQYF

V gene: TRBV7-2
J gene: TRBJ1-2
clone size: NA
D gene: TRBD1
CDR3 DNA: TGTGCCAGCAGCTCCTTACAGGGGAGGAATGGCTACACCTTC
CDR3 protein: CASSSLQGRNGYTF

V gene: TRBV7-7
J gene: TRBJ2-6
clone size: NA
D gene: NA
CDR3 DNA: TGTGCTAGCAGCCCTATTGGAGGGAATCCCAACGTCCTGACTTTC
CDR3 protein: CASSPIGGNPNVLTF

V gene: TRBV6-1
J gene: TRBJ2-5
clone size: NA
D gene: NA
CDR3 DNA: TGTGCCAGCAGCCGTAGCGCGAAGACCCAGTACTTC
CDR3 protein: CASSRSAKTQYF

V gene: TRBV2
J gene: TRBJ2-3
clone size: NA
D gene: TRBD2
CDR3 DNA: TGTGCCATCTCGCGGGGGGAGGGGGGTACGCAGTATTTT
CDR3 protein: CAISRGEGGTQYF

V gene: TRBV5-1
J gene: TRBJ2-2
clone size: NA
D gene: NA
CDR3 DNA: TGCGCCAGCAGCTTGGGGCTTAACACCGGGGAGCTGTTTTTT
CDR3 protein: CASSLGLNTGELFF

V gene: TRBV6-1
J gene: TRBJ1-2
clone size: NA
D gene: NA
CDR3 DNA: TGTGCCAGCAGTGAACAGACATACTATGGCTACACCTTC
CDR3 protein: CASSEQTYYGYTF

V gene: TRBV5-5
J gene: TRBJ1-3
clone size: NA
D gene: TRBD1
CDR3 DNA: TGTGCCAGCAGCAGGGACAGAGCAGGAAACACCATATATTTT
CDR3 protein: CASSRDRAGNTIYF

V gene: TRBV27
J gene: TRBJ2-3
clone size: once
D gene: NA
CDR3 DNA: TGTGCCAGCAGTTTCGGCCGGTGGGGGGAGACAGATACGCAGTATTTT
CDR3 protein: CASSFGRWGETDTQYF

V gene: TRBV2
J gene: TRBJ2-7
clone size: NA
D gene: NA
CDR3 DNA: TGTGCCAGCAGTGAAAATGGACAGTTTTACGAGCAGTACTTC
CDR3 protein: CASSENGQFYEQYF

V gene: TRBV27
J gene: TRBJ2-5
clone size: NA
D gene: TRBD1
CDR3 DNA: TGTGCCAGCAGTTTAGCAGGGGGCCCCCAAGAGACCCAGTACTTC
CDR3 protein: CASSLAGGPQETQYF